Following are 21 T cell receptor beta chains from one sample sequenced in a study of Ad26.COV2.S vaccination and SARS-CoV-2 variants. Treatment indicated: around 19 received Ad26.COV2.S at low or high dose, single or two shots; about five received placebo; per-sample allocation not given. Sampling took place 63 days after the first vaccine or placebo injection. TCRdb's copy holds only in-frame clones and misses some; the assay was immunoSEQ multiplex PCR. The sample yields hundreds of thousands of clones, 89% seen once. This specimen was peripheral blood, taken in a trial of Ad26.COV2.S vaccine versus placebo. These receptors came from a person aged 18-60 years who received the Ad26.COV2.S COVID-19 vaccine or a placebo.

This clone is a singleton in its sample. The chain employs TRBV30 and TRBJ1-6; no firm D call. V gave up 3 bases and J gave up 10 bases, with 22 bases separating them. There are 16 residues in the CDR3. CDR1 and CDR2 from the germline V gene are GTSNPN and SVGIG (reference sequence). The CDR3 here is CAWSREQILLRSPLHF. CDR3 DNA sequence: TGTGCCTGGAGCCGGGAACAAATCCTGTTAAGATCACCCCTCCACTTT.

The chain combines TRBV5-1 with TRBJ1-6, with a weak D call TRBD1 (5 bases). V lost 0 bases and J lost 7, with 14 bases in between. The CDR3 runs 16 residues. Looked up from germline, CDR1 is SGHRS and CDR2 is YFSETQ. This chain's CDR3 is CASSLAGGSVNSPLHF. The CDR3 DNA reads TGCGCCAGCAGCTTGGCCGGGGGATCGGTGAATTCACCCCTCCACTTT.

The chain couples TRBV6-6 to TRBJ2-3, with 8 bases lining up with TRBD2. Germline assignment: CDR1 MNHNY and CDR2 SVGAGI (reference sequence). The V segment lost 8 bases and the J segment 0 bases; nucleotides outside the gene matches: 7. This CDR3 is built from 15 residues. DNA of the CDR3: TGTGCCAGCCGACCGGCGGGGGGTAGCACAGATACGCAGTATTTT. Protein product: CASRPAGGSTDTQYF.

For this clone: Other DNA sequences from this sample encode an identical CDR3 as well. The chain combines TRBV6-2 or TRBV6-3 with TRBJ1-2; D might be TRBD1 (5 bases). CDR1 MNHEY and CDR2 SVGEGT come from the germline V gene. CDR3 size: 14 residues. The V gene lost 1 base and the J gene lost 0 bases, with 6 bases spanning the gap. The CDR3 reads CASSYLGPNYGYTF. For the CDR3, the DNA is TGTGCCAGCAGTTACTTGGGACCTAACTATGGCTACACCTTC.

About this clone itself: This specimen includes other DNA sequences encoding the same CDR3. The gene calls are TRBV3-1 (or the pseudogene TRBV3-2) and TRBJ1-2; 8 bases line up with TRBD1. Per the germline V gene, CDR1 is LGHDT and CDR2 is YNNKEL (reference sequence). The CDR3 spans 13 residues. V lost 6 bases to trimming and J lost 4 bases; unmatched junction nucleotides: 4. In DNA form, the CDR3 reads TGTGCCAGCAGTCCGGACAGGGTCTATGGCTACACCTTC. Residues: CASSPDRVYGYTF.

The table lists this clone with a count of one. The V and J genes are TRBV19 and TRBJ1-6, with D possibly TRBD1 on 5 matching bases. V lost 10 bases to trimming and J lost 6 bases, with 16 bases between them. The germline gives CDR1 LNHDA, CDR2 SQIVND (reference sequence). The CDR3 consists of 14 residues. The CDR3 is CATNSERGNSPLHF. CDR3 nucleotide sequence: TGTGCCACTAACTCAGAAAGGGGTAATTCACCCCTCCACTTT.

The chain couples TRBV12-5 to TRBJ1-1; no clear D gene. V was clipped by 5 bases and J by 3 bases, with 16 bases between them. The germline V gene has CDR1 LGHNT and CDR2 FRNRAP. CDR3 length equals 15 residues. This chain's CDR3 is CASGPWGQWDTEAFF. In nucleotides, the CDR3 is TGTGCTAGTGGTCCCTGGGGTCAATGGGACACTGAAGCTTTCTTT.

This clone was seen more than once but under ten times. The DNA for the CDR3 is TGCGCCAGCAGCCATGCGAGGACAGGGAACGGAAACACCATATATTTT. It specifies CASSHARTGNGNTIYF. The chain employs TRBV4-3 and TRBJ1-3, with TRBD1 matching 8 bases. The J segment lost 4 bases and the V segment lost 3 bases, leaving 8 bases of the junction unmatched. The CDR3 extends over 16 amino acids. CDR1 and CDR2 (germline): LGHNA, YSLEER.

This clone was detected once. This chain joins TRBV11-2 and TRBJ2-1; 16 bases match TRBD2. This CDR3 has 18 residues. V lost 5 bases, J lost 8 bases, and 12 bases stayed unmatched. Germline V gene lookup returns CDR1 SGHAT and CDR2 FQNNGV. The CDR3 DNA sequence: TGTGCCAGCAGCCTTTTAGGGACTAGCGGGGGGGGCGGCTATGAGCAGTTCTTC. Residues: CASSLLGTSGGGGYEQFF. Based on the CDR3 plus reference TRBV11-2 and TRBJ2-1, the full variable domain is EAGVAQSPRYKIIEKRQSVAFWCNPISGHATLYWYQQILGQGPKLLIQFQNNGVVDDSQLPKDRFSAERLKGVDSTLKIQPAKLEDSAVYLCASSLLGTSGGGGYEQFFGPGTRLTVL.

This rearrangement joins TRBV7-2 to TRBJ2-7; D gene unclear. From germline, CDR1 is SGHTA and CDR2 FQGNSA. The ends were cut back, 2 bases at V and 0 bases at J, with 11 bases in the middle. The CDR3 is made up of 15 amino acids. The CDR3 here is CASSLRGSSSYEQYF. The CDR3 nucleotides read TGTGCCAGCAGCTTACGCGGCTCGAGCTCCTACGAGCAGTACTTC.

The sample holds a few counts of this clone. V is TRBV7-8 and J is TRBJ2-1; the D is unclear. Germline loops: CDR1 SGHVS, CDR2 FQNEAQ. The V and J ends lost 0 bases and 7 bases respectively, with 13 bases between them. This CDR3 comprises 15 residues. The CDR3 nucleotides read TGTGCCAGCAGCTTAGCAGGTTATGAGGCGAATGAGCAGTTCTTC. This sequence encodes CASSLAGYEANEQFF.

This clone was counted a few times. The CDR3 here is CASSLGSHYGYTF. The CDR3 DNA reads as TGTGCCAGCAGCTTGGGGAGCCACTATGGCTACACCTTC. This chain connects TRBV5-6 to TRBJ1-2; D remains ambiguous. The V end lost 0 bases, the J end lost 3 bases, and 6 bases lay between the germline ends. CDR3 length: 13 residues. Germline values: CDR1 SGHDT, CDR2 YYEEEE.

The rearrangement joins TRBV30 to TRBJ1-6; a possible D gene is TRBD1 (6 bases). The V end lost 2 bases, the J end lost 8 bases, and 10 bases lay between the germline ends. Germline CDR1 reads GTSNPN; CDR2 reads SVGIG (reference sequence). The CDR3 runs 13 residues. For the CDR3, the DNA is TGTGCCTGGAGTAACAGGGCAGATTCACCCCTCCACTTT. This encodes CAWSNRADSPLHF.

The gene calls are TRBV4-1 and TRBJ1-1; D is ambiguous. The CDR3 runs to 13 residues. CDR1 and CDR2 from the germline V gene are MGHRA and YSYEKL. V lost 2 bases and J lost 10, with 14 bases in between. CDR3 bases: TGCGCCAGCAGCCAACAGAGGGTGTCAGGAGCTTTCTTT. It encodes CASSQQRVSGAFF.

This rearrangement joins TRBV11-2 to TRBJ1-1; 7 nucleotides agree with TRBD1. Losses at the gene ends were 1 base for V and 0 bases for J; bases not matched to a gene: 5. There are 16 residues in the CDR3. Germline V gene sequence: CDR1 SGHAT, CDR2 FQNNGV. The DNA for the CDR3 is TGTGCCAGCAGCTTAGTTGACAGGGCAATGAACACTGAAGCTTTCTTT. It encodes CASSLVDRAMNTEAFF.

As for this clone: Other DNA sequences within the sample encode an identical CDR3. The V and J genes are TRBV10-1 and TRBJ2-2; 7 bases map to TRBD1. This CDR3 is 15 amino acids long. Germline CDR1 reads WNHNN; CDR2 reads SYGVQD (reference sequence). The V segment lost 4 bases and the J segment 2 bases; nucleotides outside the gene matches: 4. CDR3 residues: CASSAGTANTGELFF. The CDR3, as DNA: TGCGCCAGCAGTGCCGGGACAGCCAACACCGGGGAGCTGTTTTTT.

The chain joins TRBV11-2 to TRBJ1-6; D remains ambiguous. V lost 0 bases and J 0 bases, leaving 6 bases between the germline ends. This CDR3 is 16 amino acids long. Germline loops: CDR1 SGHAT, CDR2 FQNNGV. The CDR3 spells CASSLETASYNSPLHF. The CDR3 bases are TGTGCCAGCAGCTTAGAAACAGCCTCCTATAATTCACCCCTCCACTTT.

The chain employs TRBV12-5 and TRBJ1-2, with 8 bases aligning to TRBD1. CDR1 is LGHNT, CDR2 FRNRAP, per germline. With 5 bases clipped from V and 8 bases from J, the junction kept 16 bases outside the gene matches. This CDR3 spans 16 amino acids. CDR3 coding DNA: TGTGCTAGTGGTCCACTGGGACGGACAGGGAAGGGAGGCTACACCTTC. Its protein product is CASGPLGRTGKGGYTF.

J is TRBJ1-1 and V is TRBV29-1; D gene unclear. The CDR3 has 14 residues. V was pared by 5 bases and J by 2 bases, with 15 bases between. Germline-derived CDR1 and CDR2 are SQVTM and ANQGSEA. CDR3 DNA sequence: TGCAGCGTTCTATATCAGAGAGTTAACACTGAAGCTTTCTTT. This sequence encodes CSVLYQRVNTEAFF.

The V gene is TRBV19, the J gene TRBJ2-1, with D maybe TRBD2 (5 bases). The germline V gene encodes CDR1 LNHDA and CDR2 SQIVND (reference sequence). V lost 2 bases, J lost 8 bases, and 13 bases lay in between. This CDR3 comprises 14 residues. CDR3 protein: CASSIRIDGDEQFF. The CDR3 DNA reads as TGTGCCAGTAGTATACGGATCGACGGGGATGAGCAGTTCTTC.

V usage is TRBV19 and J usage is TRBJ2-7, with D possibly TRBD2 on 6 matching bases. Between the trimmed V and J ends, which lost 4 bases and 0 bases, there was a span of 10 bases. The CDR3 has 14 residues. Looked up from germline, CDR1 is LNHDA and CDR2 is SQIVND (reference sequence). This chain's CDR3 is CASSKEGSSYEQYF. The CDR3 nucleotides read TGTGCCAGTAGTAAGGAGGGAAGCTCCTACGAGCAGTACTTC.